These 24 T cell receptor beta chains share one sample of origin, sequenced in a study of stem cell transplantation in POMP-related autoinflammatory disease. Data came from immunoSEQ multiplex PCR; TCRdb stores just in-frame clones and leaves some out. The table records about 4,900 clones, roughly 90% of them present only once. This specimen was CD8+ T cells from PBMCs, taken after stem cell transplantation. The source is a human patient with POMP-related autoinflammation and immune dysregulation (PRAID). Some T cells here may be from the graft donor.

The V gene is TRBV5-6, the J gene TRBJ1-4, with a possible D match to TRBD1 (5 bases). Germline CDR1 reads SGHDT; CDR2 reads YYEEEE. The CDR3 totals 14 residues. V lost 6 bases and J 7 bases, leaving 16 bases between the germline ends. CDR3 loop: CASTTGGFGEKLFF. CDR3 nucleotide sequence: TGTGCCAGCACAACGGGGGGGTTCGGTGAAAAACTGTTTTTT.

The gene calls are TRBV29-1 and TRBJ2-7, with unresolved D. Germline V gives CDR1 SQVTM, CDR2 ANQGSEA. The CDR3 extends over 16 amino acids. V dropped 0 bases and J dropped 2 bases, with 17 bases sitting between them. The CDR3 DNA is TGCAGCGTTGAAGATCGATCAGCGTCCTTACCCTACGAGCAGTACTTC. It is translated as CSVEDRSASLPYEQYF.

This clone was seen a single time. This chain connects TRBV11-2 to TRBJ2-3; D is undetermined. Trimming shortened V by 4 bases and J by 4 bases, and 6 bases separated the two germline ends. Germline values: CDR1 SGHAT, CDR2 FQNNGV. CDR3 length equals 12 residues. The CDR3 region has the DNA TGTGCCAGCAGCTCCCCCCCAGATACGCAGTATTTT. It translates to CASSSPPDTQYF.

V usage is TRBV11-3 and J usage is TRBJ2-1, with unresolved D. Trimming took 5 bases from V and 3 from J, leaving 20 bases between them. The CDR3 length is 17 residues. The germline V gene encodes CDR1 SGHNT and CDR2 YENEEA. Written as DNA, the CDR3 is TGTGCCAGCAGCGACCGGAAGGGCTTGACCGACTACAATGAGCAGTTCTTC. Translation gives CASSDRKGLTDYNEQFF.

The chain is built from TRBV9 and TRBJ1-1; D call uncertain. V gave up 4 bases and J gave up 1 base, with 17 bases separating them. The CDR3 contains 16 residues. The germline CDR1 and CDR2 sequences are SGDLS and YYNGEE. CDR3 sequence: CASSSPPTRANTEAFF. In nucleotides, the CDR3 is TGTGCCAGCAGCTCTCCGCCTACGAGGGCGAACACTGAAGCTTTCTTT.

In DNA, the CDR3 is TGTGCCAGTCGTCTACTTGGACAGGGGTTTTCTGACGAGCAGTACTTC. Translating it yields CASRLLGQGFSDEQYF. The V and J genes are TRBV11-3 and TRBJ2-7; 9 positions match TRBD1. The germline V gene encodes CDR1 SGHNT and CDR2 YENEEA. The junction had 17 bases not matched to a gene; V was cut back by 9 bases and J by 5 bases. The CDR3 is 16 amino acids.

The rearrangement joins TRBV2 to TRBJ2-1; 8 bases are a match to TRBD2. The junction had 8 bases not matched to a gene; V was cut back by 4 bases and J by 3 bases. The length of the CDR3 is 16 residues. Germline values: CDR1 SNHLY, CDR2 FYNNEI. This CDR3 is CASSVPGLGNYNEQFF. DNA of the CDR3: TGTGCCAGCAGTGTCCCGGGACTAGGGAACTACAATGAGCAGTTCTTC.

The CDR3 DNA reads TGTGCCAGCAGACCAGCCCTCAATCAGCCCCAGCATTTT. It codes for CASRPALNQPQHF. The chain employs TRBV2 and TRBJ1-5; D is undetermined. V was cut by 6 bases and J by 3 bases, with 9 bases left in between. This CDR3 has 13 amino acids. From germline, CDR1 is SNHLY and CDR2 FYNNEI. The full variable domain, rest sourced from reference TRBV2 and TRBJ1-5, is EPEVTQTPSHQVTQMGQEVILRCVPISNHLYFYWYRQILGQKVEFLVSFYNNEISEKSEIFDDQFSVERPDGSNFTLKIRSTKLEDSAMYFCASRPALNQPQHFGDGTRLSIL.

V usage is TRBV27 and J usage is TRBJ1-2, with 9 nucleotides matching TRBD1. Germline values: CDR1 MNHEY, CDR2 SMNVEV (reference sequence). Trimming took 4 bases from V and 8 from J; bases not matched to a gene: 11. The CDR3 is 15 amino acids. CDR3 DNA: TGTGCCAGCAGTTCTCGGGACAGGGTGTGGAGGGGCTACACCTTC. Its protein product is CASSSRDRVWRGYTF.

This clone has more than one count but fewer than ten. The V gene is TRBV5-6, the J gene TRBJ1-1; 7 bases match TRBD1. CDR1 and CDR2 (germline): SGHDT, YYEEEE. Trimming took 2 bases from V and 4 from J; bases not matched to a gene: 2. This CDR3 region has 13 residues. The CDR3: CASSFTGVTEAFF. The DNA for the CDR3 is TGTGCCAGCAGCTTCACAGGGGTCACTGAAGCTTTCTTT.

V and J are TRBV19 and TRBJ2-7, with 10 bases fitting TRBD2. Germline V gene sequence: CDR1 LNHDA, CDR2 SQIVND (reference sequence). This CDR3 has 17 amino acids. J was trimmed by 0 bases and V by 1 base; bases with no gene match: 6. This chain's CDR3 is CASSIARTSGGSYEQYF. DNA for the CDR3: TGTGCCAGTAGTATAGCCAGGACTAGCGGAGGCTCCTACGAGCAGTACTTC.

The rearrangement uses TRBV19 and TRBJ2-2, with D unclear. The CDR3 consists of 11 residues. Per the germline V gene, CDR1 is LNHDA and CDR2 is SQIVND (reference sequence). Trimming cost V 7 bases and J 8 bases, with 8 bases left between them. In DNA form, the CDR3 reads TGTGCCAGTATGGGGATGGGGGAGCTGTTTTTT. Its translation is CASMGMGELFF. The full variable domain, completed using reference TRBV19 and TRBJ2-2, is DGGITQSPKYLFRKEGQNVTLSCEQNLNHDAMYWYRQDPGQGLRLIYYSQIVNDFQKGDIAEGYSVSREKKESFPLTVTSAQKNPTAFYLCASMGMGELFFGEGSRLTVL.

The chain carries TRBV7-9 and TRBJ2-7; the D gene is possibly TRBD2 (5 bases). The CDR3 is 17 amino acids. From germline, CDR1 is SEHNR and CDR2 FQNEAQ (reference sequence). The germline V and J ends were trimmed by 2 bases and 0 bases, with 17 bases remaining between them. The CDR3 spells CASSLFPRGVDSYEQYF. CDR3 coding DNA: TGTGCCAGCAGCTTATTCCCCCGGGGAGTAGACTCCTACGAGCAGTACTTC.

This chain links TRBV27 with TRBJ1-5; D is undetermined. Trimming took off 7 bases at V and 0 bases at J, with 13 bases between the two ends. Looked up from germline, CDR1 is MNHEY and CDR2 is SMNVEV (reference sequence). The CDR3 runs to 15 residues. The CDR3 DNA is TGTGCCAGCATGCTAACGGGCTATAGCAATCAGCCCCAGCATTTT. Translation: CASMLTGYSNQPQHF.

The V call is TRBV5-5, the J call TRBJ2-7; D call uncertain. V shed 4 bases and J shed 1 base, with 18 bases lying between them. CDR1 is SGHKS and CDR2 is YYEKEE in the germline V gene (reference sequence). This CDR3 is 16 amino acids long. CDR3 DNA: TGTGCCAGCAGCCCCCGGACCAAAGAGGTATCCTACGAGCAGTACTTC. Protein sequence: CASSPRTKEVSYEQYF.

The J gene is TRBJ2-5, the V gene TRBV3-1 (or the pseudogene TRBV3-2); D is unclear. In germline, CDR1 is LGHDT, CDR2 YNNKEL (reference sequence). Trimming stripped 4 bases from V and 5 bases from J, with 20 bases between. CDR3 length: 16 amino acids. CDR3 DNA sequence: TGTGCCAGCAGCCGTAGATTTCCCATTTTCTCTGAGACCCAGTACTTC. Amino acid sequence: CASSRRFPIFSETQYF.

CDR3 in amino acids: CASSPQGSLGQPQHF. CDR3 coding DNA: TGTGCCAGCAGTCCCCAGGGCAGCCTGGGTCAGCCCCAGCATTTT. V gene TRBV6-5 combines with J gene TRBJ1-5; tentative D call: TRBD1 (5 bases). Trimming shortened V by 5 bases and J by 6 bases, and 17 bases separated the two germline ends. Germline V lookup: CDR1 MNHEY, CDR2 SVGAGI. This CDR3 comprises 15 residues.

This rearrangement joins TRBV6-5 to TRBJ2-7; tentatively, D is TRBD1 (6 bases). The CDR3 has 14 residues. Germline assignment: CDR1 MNHEY and CDR2 SVGAGI. Trimming removed 6 bases from V and 3 bases from J, with 15 bases in between. The CDR3 region is CASSLTGPDYEQYF. The CDR3 DNA sequence: TGTGCCAGCAGCTTGACAGGCCCCGACTACGAGCAGTACTTC.

J is TRBJ2-3 and V is TRBV10-1, with 14 bases lining up with TRBD2. Losses at the gene ends were 3 bases for V and 5 bases for J; bases not matched to a gene: 7. CDR1 and CDR2 from the germline V gene are WNHNN and SYGVQD (reference sequence). The CDR3 totals 17 residues. CDR3 amino acids: CASSDSPGLAGVDTQYF. The CDR3 bases are TGCGCCAGCAGTGATTCACCGGGACTAGCGGGAGTAGATACGCAGTATTTT.

In nucleotides, the CDR3 is TGTGCCAGCAGCCCTCTCGGACTAGCGGGAGGGCCATCCGAATACGGTGAGCAGTTCTTC. Translation: CASSPLGLAGGPSEYGEQFF. J is TRBJ2-1 and V is TRBV28, with TRBD2 identical over 15 bases. V trimming: 6 bases; J trimming: 9 bases; junction bases outside the gene matches: 21. The length of the CDR3 is 20 residues. Germline CDR1 MDHEN, CDR2 SYDVKM.

The chain joins TRBV30 to TRBJ2-3; D is uncertain. The V and J ends lost 1 base and 6 bases respectively, with 8 bases between them. Per the germline V gene, CDR1 is GTSNPN and CDR2 is SVGIG (reference sequence). The CDR3 sequence is 12 residues long. Written as DNA, the CDR3 is TGTGCCTGGAGTGAGCCGGCCGATACGCAGTATTTT. It yields the protein CAWSEPADTQYF.

The chain couples TRBV19 to TRBJ2-7; either TRBD1 or TRBD2 may supply D (5 bases each). The CDR3 spans 14 residues. Per germline, CDR1 LNHDA and CDR2 SQIVND (reference sequence). The V and J ends lost 4 bases and 3 bases respectively, with 13 bases between them. The CDR3 nucleotides are TGTGCCAGTAGTAACTGGGACGGAGACTACGAGCAGTACTTC. Protein: CASSNWDGDYEQYF. Looking up the rest from reference TRBV19 and TRBJ2-7 gives the full variable domain: DGGITQSPKYLFRKEGQNVTLSCEQNLNHDAMYWYRQDPGQGLRLIYYSQIVNDFQKGDIAEGYSVSREKKESFPLTVTSAQKNPTAFYLCASSNWDGDYEQYFGPGTRLTVT.

This clone was recorded only once. The gene calls are TRBV13 and TRBJ2-1; 7 bases are a match to TRBD2. Germline V gene data show CDR1 as PRHDT and CDR2 as FYEKMQ (reference sequence). The CDR3 is made up of 14 amino acids. Unmatched junction bases numbered 4, after V lost 5 bases and J lost 3 bases. CDR3 in DNA: TGTGCCAGCAGCAAGACTAGCAGCTACAATGAGCAGTTCTTC. As protein: CASSKTSSYNEQFF.

The rearrangement links TRBV6-2 or TRBV6-3 to TRBJ2-7; D gene uncertain. This CDR3 is built from 11 residues. V was trimmed by 4 bases and J by 8 bases, leaving 9 bases between them. The germline gives CDR1 MNHEY, CDR2 SVGEGT. The CDR3 region has the DNA TGTGCCAGCAGTTCCGGCCCACAGCAGTACTTC. Encoded protein: CASSSGPQQYF.